A selection of T cell receptor beta chains follows, all from one sample in a study of technical replicates of blood from a handful of donors. The data were produced by immunoSEQ multiplex PCR, yet TCRdb's version contains in-frame clones alone and is incomplete. The sample gives tens of thousands of clones, around 90% of which show up once; roughly 3.9% is in the top ten. The sequencing input was PBMCs. The receptors were gathered from a human donor in good health. Some clones in this sample may be carry-over from other donors' samples. The CDR3 runs from the conserved cysteine through the conserved F or W. Each record gives: D gene, V gene, J gene, CDR3 protein. A D gene is named only where the DNA matches it firmly.

TRBD1	TRBV11-3	TRBJ2-5	CASSRGTGDSETQYF
-	TRBV30	TRBJ2-2	CAWGTSGPNTGELFF
TRBD2	TRBV7-9	TRBJ2-7	CASSLASGGTYEQYF
-	TRBV6-5	TRBJ2-7	CASSYSPPQAAYEQYF
-	TRBV7-9	TRBJ1-6	CASSPGGLNNSPLHF
-	TRBV7-8	TRBJ1-6	CASTSGRVVYNSPLHF
-	TRBV19	TRBJ1-5	CASSAVDGHSNQPQHF
-	TRBV30	TRBJ2-7	CAWISVYEQYF
TRBD1	TRBV2	TRBJ2-4	CASRDRSKNIQYF
-	TRBV7-2	TRBJ2-3	CASSRLGTDTQYF
-	TRBV5-4	TRBJ2-5	CASSLLGGRGLVETQYF
-	TRBV5-1	TRBJ2-2	CASSGAPFRELFF
-	TRBV7-3	TRBJ1-1	CASSPTGLNTEAFF
-	TRBV5-4	TRBJ2-7	CASSSSPTGHGYEQYF
TRBD2	TRBV5-4	TRBJ2-5	CASSTTSGENQETQYF
-	TRBV29-1	TRBJ2-3	CSVGTRGADTQYF
-	TRBV18	TRBJ2-2	CASSPYSLAGANTGELFF
-	TRBV25-1	TRBJ1-5	CASRKGGWGNQPQHF
TRBD1	TRBV6-5	TRBJ1-2	CASSKPGQPPYGYTF
TRBD2	TRBV11-2	TRBJ2-3	CASRRLASDTQYF
TRBD1	TRBV5-6	TRBJ2-3	CASSLGLQGTDTQYF
TRBD2	TRBV6-5	TRBJ2-7	CASSYRGLAGDSEQYF
-	TRBV18	TRBJ2-2	CASSPRLDWSGELFF
TRBD2	TRBV11-3	TRBJ2-1	CASSLGGSSYNEQFF
-	TRBV7-2	TRBJ1-1	CASTLGNTEAFF
TRBD1	TRBV5-4	TRBJ2-2	CASSLGDRGRSKELFF
-	TRBV4-2	TRBJ2-2	CASSPPATGVNTGELFF
TRBD1	TRBV7-2	TRBJ1-1	CASSVRQGGTEAFF
TRBD2	TRBV10-3	TRBJ2-1	CAISRRLAGVEQFF
-	TRBV4-2	TRBJ2-2	CASSQDPRGTLDPNTGELFF
TRBD2	TRBV5-1	TRBJ2-7	CASSPSGGTAYEQYF
TRBD1	TRBV7-2	TRBJ1-6	CASSLLPGQPNSPLHF
-	TRBV2	TRBJ1-1	CASRVGEGTEAFF
-	TRBV5-1	TRBJ1-1	CASSYQENTEAFF
-	TRBV2	TRBJ2-3	CASRLTMSSTDTQYF
-	TRBV4-1	TRBJ2-5	CASSHPRGIQETQYF
-	TRBV13	TRBJ2-7	CASSPLGESPSYEQYF
TRBD1	TRBV7-9	TRBJ2-7	CASSPHPVTGTEQYF
-	TRBV27	TRBJ2-1	CASSFYSYNEQFF
-	TRBV5-4	TRBJ1-2	CASSPTGSSGAF
-	TRBV7-2	TRBJ2-7	CASSLRGSYEQYF
-	TRBV6-5	TRBJ1-6	CASSYGRASGASPLHF
TRBD1	TRBV27	TRBJ1-2	CASSLSHGQGLNYGYTF
TRBD1	TRBV14	TRBJ2-1	CASRLRTGAQNEQFF
TRBD1	TRBV7-9	TRBJ2-7	CASEDTGGPYEQYF
TRBD2	TRBV4-2	TRBJ2-1	CASSRAEGLAGENEQFF
-	TRBV7-9	TRBJ2-7	CASDKIHGEQYF
TRBD2	TRBV7-8	TRBJ2-3	CASSSRLAGTTDTQYF
-	TRBV19	TRBJ1-5	CASSQSVNQPQHF
TRBD1	TRBV5-1	TRBJ2-1	CASSLGQGPYNEQFF
-	TRBV2	TRBJ1-3	CASSETPGAGNTIYF
-	TRBV7-2	TRBJ2-7	CASSWGGWAPNEQYF
-	TRBV7-9	TRBJ2-7	CASSLGGTYEQYF
-	TRBV4-3	TRBJ2-7	CASSQDVAGYEQYF
TRBD2	TRBV4-2	TRBJ2-3	CASSQDRGAGYTDTQYF
-	TRBV5-6	TRBJ2-3	CASSLAGDFTDTQYF
-	TRBV30	TRBJ2-5	CASQLLPQETQYF
-	TRBV18	TRBJ1-5	CASSQGQNQPQHF